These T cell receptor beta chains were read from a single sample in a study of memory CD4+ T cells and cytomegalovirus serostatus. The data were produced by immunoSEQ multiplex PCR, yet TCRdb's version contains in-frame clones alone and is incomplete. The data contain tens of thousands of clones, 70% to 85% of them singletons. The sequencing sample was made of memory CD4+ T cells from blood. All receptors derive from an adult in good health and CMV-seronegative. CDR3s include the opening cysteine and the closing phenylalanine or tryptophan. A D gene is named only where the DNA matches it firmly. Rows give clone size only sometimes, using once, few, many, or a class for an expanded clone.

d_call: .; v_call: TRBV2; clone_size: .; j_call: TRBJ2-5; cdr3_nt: TGTGCCAGCAGTGAAGCGCAGAGGGGGACCCAGTACTTC; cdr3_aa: CASSEAQRGTQYF
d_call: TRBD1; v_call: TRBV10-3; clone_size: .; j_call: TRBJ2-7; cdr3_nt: TGTGCCATCAGGGGGGGACAGGGGTCCTACGAGCAGTACTTC; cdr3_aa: CAIRGGQGSYEQYF
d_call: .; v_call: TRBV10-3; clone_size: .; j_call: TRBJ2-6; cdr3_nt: TGTGCCATCAGTGGCGCAGGGTCAAGCTCTGGGGCCAACGTCCTGACTTTC; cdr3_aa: CAISGAGSSSGANVLTF
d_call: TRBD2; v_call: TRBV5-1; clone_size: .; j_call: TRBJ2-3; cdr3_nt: TGCGCCAGCAGCTCCCTGGCTAGCGGCGGCACAGATACGCAGTATTTT; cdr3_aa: CASSSLASGGTDTQYF
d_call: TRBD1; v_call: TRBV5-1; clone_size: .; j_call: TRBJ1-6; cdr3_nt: TGCGCCAGCAGCCAGACAGGGGCCGCCGGGAATTCACCCCTCCACTTT; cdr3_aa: CASSQTGAAGNSPLHF
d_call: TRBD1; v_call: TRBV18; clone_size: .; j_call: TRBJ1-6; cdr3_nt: TGTGCCAGCTCACCACGGACAGGGGGATCACCCCTCCACTTT; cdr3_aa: CASSPRTGGSPLHF
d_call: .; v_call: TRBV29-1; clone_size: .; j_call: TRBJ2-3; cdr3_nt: TGCAGCCACACCGCGTCAGATACGCAGTATTTT; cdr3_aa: CSHTASDTQYF
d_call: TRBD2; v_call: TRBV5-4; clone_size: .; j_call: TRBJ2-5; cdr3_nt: TGTGCCAGCAGCTTGGGGTCCCAGCGGGGCGTCCGGGAGACCCAGTACTTC; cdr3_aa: CASSLGSQRGVRETQYF
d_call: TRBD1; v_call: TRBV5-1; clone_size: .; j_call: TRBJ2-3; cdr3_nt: TGCGCCAGCAGCTTGGCGTCCATAGGGACAGGGGCTACAGATACGCAGTATTTT; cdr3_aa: CASSLASIGTGATDTQYF
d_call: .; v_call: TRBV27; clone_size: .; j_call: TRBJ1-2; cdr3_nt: TGTGCCAGCAGTTCACTAGACCGGGACGTCAATGGCTACACCTTC; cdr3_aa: CASSSLDRDVNGYTF
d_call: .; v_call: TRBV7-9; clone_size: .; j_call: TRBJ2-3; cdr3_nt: TGTGCCAGCAGCTTAGGAGGGGCTAGCTGGAGCGCGGATACGCAGTATTTT; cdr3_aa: CASSLGGASWSADTQYF
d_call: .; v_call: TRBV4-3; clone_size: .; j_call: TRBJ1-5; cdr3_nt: TGCGCCAGCAGCCAAGAACCCGGACAGAACAATCAGCCCCAGCATTTT; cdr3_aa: CASSQEPGQNNQPQHF
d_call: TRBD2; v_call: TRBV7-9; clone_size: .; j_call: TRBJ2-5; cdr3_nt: TGTGCCAGCAGCTTAGGACTAGCGGGGGCATCCGATTGGGAGACCCAGTACTTC; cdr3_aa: CASSLGLAGASDWETQYF
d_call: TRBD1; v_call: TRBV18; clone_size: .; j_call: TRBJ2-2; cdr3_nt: TGTGCCAGCTCACCACGGGGACAGAGCACCGGGGAGCTGTTTTTT; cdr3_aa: CASSPRGQSTGELFF
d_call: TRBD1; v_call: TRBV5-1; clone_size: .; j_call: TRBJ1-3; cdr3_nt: TGCGCCAGCAGCTTAGCCGGGACAGAGAAAGGAAACACCATATATTTT; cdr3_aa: CASSLAGTEKGNTIYF
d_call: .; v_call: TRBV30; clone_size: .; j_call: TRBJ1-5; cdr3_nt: TGTGCCTGGCAAATCGGACAGCTCAATCAGCCCCAGCATTTT; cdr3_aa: CAWQIGQLNQPQHF
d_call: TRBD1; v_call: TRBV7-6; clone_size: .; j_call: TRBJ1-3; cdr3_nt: TGTGCCAGCAGCCCGAACGACAGGGGGCAGGGAAACACCATATATTTT; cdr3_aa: CASSPNDRGQGNTIYF
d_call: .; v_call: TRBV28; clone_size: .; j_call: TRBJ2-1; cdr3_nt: TGTGCCAGCAGTTTAAGTAGAGGTGAGCAGTTCTTC; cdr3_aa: CASSLSRGEQFF
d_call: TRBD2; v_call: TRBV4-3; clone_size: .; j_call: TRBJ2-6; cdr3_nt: TGCGCCAGCAGCATACTAGCGGGGGGACTTGGGGCCAACGTCCTGACTTTC; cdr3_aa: CASSILAGGLGANVLTF
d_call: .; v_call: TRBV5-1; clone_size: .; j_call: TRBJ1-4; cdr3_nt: TGCGCCAGCAGCCCGGGGGTGTCCCTAGGGGATGAAAAACTGTTTTTT; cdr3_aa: CASSPGVSLGDEKLFF
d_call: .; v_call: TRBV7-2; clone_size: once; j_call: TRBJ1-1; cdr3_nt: TGTGCCAGCAGCTTACGGGAGGGGCCTGAGGCTTTCTTT; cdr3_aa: CASSLREGPEAFF
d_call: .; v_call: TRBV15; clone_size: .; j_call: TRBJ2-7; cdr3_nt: TGTGCCACCAGCAGAGATTCGTACGAGCAGTACTTC; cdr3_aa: CATSRDSYEQYF
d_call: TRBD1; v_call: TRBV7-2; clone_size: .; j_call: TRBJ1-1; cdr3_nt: TGTGCCAGCAGCCCAGGGGTGACAGGGGGGAACACTGAAGCTTTCTTT; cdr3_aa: CASSPGVTGGNTEAFF
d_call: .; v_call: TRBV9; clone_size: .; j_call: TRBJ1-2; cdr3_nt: TGTGCCAGCAGCGCAACCGCATACCAAAACCTCTATGGCTACACCTTC; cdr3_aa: CASSATAYQNLYGYTF
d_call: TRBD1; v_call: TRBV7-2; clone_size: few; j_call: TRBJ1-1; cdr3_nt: TGTGCCAGCAGCATATACGGGACAGGGAACACTGAAGCTTTCTTT; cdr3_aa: CASSIYGTGNTEAFF
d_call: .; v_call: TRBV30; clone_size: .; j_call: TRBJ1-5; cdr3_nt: TGTGCCTGGAGTGAAGGGGCTGTGGGCAATCAGCCCCAGCATTTT; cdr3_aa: CAWSEGAVGNQPQHF
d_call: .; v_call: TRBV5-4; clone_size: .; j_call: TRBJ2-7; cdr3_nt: TGTGCCAGCAGCTTTCCGGCCCTCAGGCAGGACGAGCAGTACTTC; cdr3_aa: CASSFPALRQDEQYF
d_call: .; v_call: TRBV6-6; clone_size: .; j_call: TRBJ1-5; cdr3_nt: TGTGCCAGCAGACTGCGGGGGTCTAGCAATCAGCCCCAGCATTTT; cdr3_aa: CASRLRGSSNQPQHF
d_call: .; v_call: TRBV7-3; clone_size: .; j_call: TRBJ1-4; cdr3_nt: TGTGCCAGCAGCTTAAACCCGGGTGAAAAACTGTTTTTT; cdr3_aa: CASSLNPGEKLFF
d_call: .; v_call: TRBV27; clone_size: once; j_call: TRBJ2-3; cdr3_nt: TGTGCCAGCAGTCAAAATGGACTGAAAACAGATACGCAGTATTTT; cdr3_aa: CASSQNGLKTDTQYF
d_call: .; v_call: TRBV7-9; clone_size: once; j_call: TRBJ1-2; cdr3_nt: TGTGCCAGCAGCCTGCAGACCGGGTATGGCTACACCTTC; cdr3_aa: CASSLQTGYGYTF
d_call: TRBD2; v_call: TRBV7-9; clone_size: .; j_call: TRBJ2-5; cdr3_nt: TGTGCCAGCAGCTCCTGCCAACTAGCGGGGGTGGGGACCCAGTACTTC; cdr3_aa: CASSSCQLAGVGTQYF
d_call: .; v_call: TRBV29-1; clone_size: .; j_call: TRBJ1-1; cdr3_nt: TGCAGCGTAGCCCTCCTAGGGGCCTTGAACACTGAAGCTTTCTTT; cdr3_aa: CSVALLGALNTEAFF
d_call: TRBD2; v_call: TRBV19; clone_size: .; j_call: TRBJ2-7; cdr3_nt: TGTGCCAGTAGTACCCGAGATAGCGGGGGGCCCTACGAGCAGTACTTC; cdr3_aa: CASSTRDSGGPYEQYF
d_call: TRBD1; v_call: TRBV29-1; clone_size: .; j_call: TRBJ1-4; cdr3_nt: TGCAGCGTTTCCCAAAGGACAGGGGGAATTGCAACTAATGAAAAACTGTTTTTT; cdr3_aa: CSVSQRTGGIATNEKLFF
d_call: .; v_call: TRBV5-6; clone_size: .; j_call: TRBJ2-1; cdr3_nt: TGTGCCAGCAGCTTGGGGCCGAACAATGAGCAGTTCTTC; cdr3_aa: CASSLGPNNEQFF